This TCR beta chain was captured in a study of blood T cell repertoires in COVID-19. About the research overall: COVID-19 samples collected from the United States, Italy and Spain covered acute and convalescent phases.

This CDR3 contains 14 residues. Losses at the gene ends were 4 bases for V and 9 bases for J; bases not matched to a gene: 9. Germline CDR1 reads SGHRS; CDR2 reads YFSETQ. Original handling: For nucleated cells, counts were estimated from reference gene primer amplification. The data were produced by immunoSEQ multiplex PCR, yet TCRdb's version contains in-frame clones alone and is incomplete. That table gives V, J and clone size, and the DNA gave D and trimming. This table has roughly 420,000 clones, roughly 90% appearing once. The chain recombines TRBV5-1 with TRBJ2-5; 10 bases align to TRBD2. This TCR came from a woman aged 25 to 39 with acute COVID-19. The sample consisted of PBMCs or T cells enriched from blood (not recorded which). CDR3 in DNA: TGCGCCAGCAGCCCCATAGCGGGGGGACCGGCCCAGTACTTC. As protein: CASSPIAGGPAQYF.